These 20 T cell receptor beta chains were all obtained from the same sample, sequenced in a study of blood T cell repertoires in COVID-19. The table came from immunoSEQ multiplex PCR; TCRdb's copy has only in-frame clones and leaves some out. This repertoire shows around 250,000 clones, approximately 80% found once; its top ten account for approximately 9%. Sequencing was carried out using peripheral blood. Receptor source: a human donor in a cohort sampled during active COVID-19.

The chain employs TRBV28 and TRBJ1-6; D is undetermined. The CDR3 contains 12 residues. V lost 5 bases, J lost 9 bases, and 8 bases lay in between. Germline CDR1 MDHEN, CDR2 SYDVKM. The CDR3 loop reads CASSLDPSPLHF. CDR3 DNA sequence: TGTGCCAGCAGTCTAGATCCTTCACCCCTCCACTTT.

The rearrangement joins TRBV29-1 to TRBJ1-3, with D possibly being TRBD1 (5 bases). This CDR3 has 15 amino acids. V lost 7 bases, J lost 2 bases, and 18 bases lay in between. Germline V CDR1 and CDR2: SQVTM, ANQGSEA. The CDR3 region has the DNA TGCAGCGCCGTGTCCGGTCGGACAACTGGAAACACCATATATTTT. It specifies CSAVSGRTTGNTIYF.

This clone was counted only a few times. This chain connects TRBV7-8 to TRBJ2-2; D may be TRBD1 (5 bases). V gave up 2 bases and J gave up 5 bases, with 6 bases separating them. The CDR3 runs 13 residues. CDR1 is SGHVS and CDR2 is FQNEAQ in the germline V gene. The CDR3 region is CASSLQGTGELFF. The CDR3 region has the DNA TGTGCCAGCAGCTTACAGGGAACCGGGGAGCTGTTTTTT.

The chain has TRBV5-8 and TRBJ1-5, with a possible D match to TRBD1 (5 bases). The CDR3 is made up of 15 amino acids. Trimming took off 4 bases at V and 2 bases at J, with 13 bases between the two ends. The germline gives CDR1 SGHTS, CDR2 YDEGEE. CDR3 region: CASSRASRGNQPQHF. The CDR3 region has the DNA TGTGCCAGCAGCCGGGCCTCCAGGGGCAATCAGCCCCAGCATTTT. Filled out from reference TRBV5-8 and TRBJ1-5, the complete variable domain reads EAGVTQSPTHLIKTRGQQATLRCSPISGHTSVYWYQQALGLGLQFLLWYDEGEERNRGNFPPRFSGRQFPNYSSELNVNALELEDSALYLCASSRASRGNQPQHFGDGTRLSIL.

This rearrangement joins TRBV3-1 (or the pseudogene TRBV3-2) to TRBJ2-1, with 12 bases identical to TRBD2. Per germline, CDR1 LGHDT and CDR2 YNNKEL (reference sequence). This CDR3 is built from 15 residues. Germline trimming cut 0 bases from V and 11 bases from J; bases unmatched to any gene: 5. CDR3 DNA sequence: TGTGCCAGCAGCCAAGATCTAGCGGGGGGGCGCAAGCAGTTCTTC. Its protein is CASSQDLAGGRKQFF.

This clone has only a few counts. The V gene is TRBV9, the J gene TRBJ2-7; D is possibly TRBD2 (6 bases). CDR3 length equals 15 residues. V gave up 0 bases and J gave up 2 bases, with 12 bases separating them. Germline V CDR1 and CDR2: SGDLS, YYNGEE. CDR3 sequence reads: CASSVEIGSAYEQYF. CDR3 coding DNA: TGTGCCAGCAGCGTAGAAATCGGGAGTGCCTACGAGCAGTACTTC.

The chain uses TRBV5-1 and TRBJ2-5, with D unclear. Germline V CDR1 and CDR2: SGHRS, YFSETQ. This CDR3 has 14 amino acids. V dropped 0 bases and J dropped 7 bases, with 13 bases sitting between them. CDR3 sequence: CASSLEQAIGTQYF. As DNA, the CDR3 is TGCGCCAGCAGCTTGGAGCAGGCGATCGGGACCCAGTACTTC.

The chain has TRBV29-1 and TRBJ2-7, with 7 bases identical to TRBD1. The CDR3 runs 15 residues. Germline values: CDR1 SQVTM, CDR2 ANQGSEA. J was trimmed by 1 base and V by 4 bases; bases with no gene match: 10. The CDR3 is CSVGGDRAQSYEQYF. The CDR3 coding sequence is TGCAGCGTTGGTGGAGACAGGGCGCAGTCCTACGAGCAGTACTTC.

This clone appeared a single time. The chain has TRBV28 and TRBJ2-7; 8 bases align to TRBD2. V gave up 2 bases and J gave up 1 base; unmatched junction bases: 10. The CDR3 length is 17 residues. Germline CDR1 MDHEN, CDR2 SYDVKM. CDR3 residues: CASSLSPDAGGSYEQYF. CDR3 DNA: TGTGCCAGCAGTTTAAGCCCTGATGCGGGGGGATCCTACGAGCAGTACTTC.

The chain recombines TRBV7-2 with TRBJ2-1; 11 positions agree with TRBD1. The V gene end was trimmed by 0 bases and the J gene end by 3 bases; junction bases not matched to a gene: 1. This CDR3 spans 16 amino acids. Germline CDR1 and CDR2: SGHTA and FQGNSA. For the CDR3, the DNA is TGTGCCAGCAGCTTAGCGGGGACAGGGGGCTACAATGAGCAGTTCTTC. This translates into CASSLAGTGGYNEQFF.

The rearrangement links TRBV6-5 to TRBJ2-5, with D possibly being TRBD1 (5 bases). The CDR3 length is 16 residues. From germline, CDR1 is MNHEY and CDR2 SVGAGI. V dropped 0 bases and J dropped 5 bases, with 16 bases sitting between them. The CDR3 DNA sequence: TGTGCCAGCAGTTACTCTCCCGAGCAGGGATGGGAGACCCAGTACTTC. Protein sequence: CASSYSPEQGWETQYF.

The chain joins TRBV5-1 to TRBJ1-1, with D maybe TRBD1 (6 bases). This CDR3 is built from 14 residues. Looked up from germline, CDR1 is SGHRS and CDR2 is YFSETQ. V was clipped by 1 base and J by 3 bases, with 10 bases between them. CDR3 loop: CASSLTGRDTEAFF. The DNA of the CDR3 is TGCGCCAGCAGCTTGACAGGGAGGGACACTGAAGCTTTCTTT. The full variable domain, completed using reference TRBV5-1 and TRBJ1-1, is KAGVTQTPRYLIKTRGQQVTLSCSPISGHRSVSWYQQTPGQGLQFLFEYFSETQRNKGNFPGRFSGRQFSNSRSEMNVSTLELGDSALYLCASSLTGRDTEAFFGQGTRLTVV.

The chain recombines TRBV28 with TRBJ2-2; no clear D. CDR1 and CDR2 from the germline V gene are MDHEN and SYDVKM. The length of the CDR3 is 16 residues. V was trimmed by 7 bases and J by 0 bases, leaving 15 bases between them. The CDR3 region is CASNLPPGPNTGELFF. CDR3 bases: TGTGCCAGCAACCTCCCGCCGGGTCCGAACACCGGGGAGCTGTTTTTT.

There are a few counts of this clone. The chain employs TRBV19 and TRBJ2-7, with D maybe TRBD1 (6 bases). The V end lost 5 bases, the J end lost 4 bases, and 15 bases lay between the germline ends. The CDR3 sequence is 14 residues long. The germline CDR1 and CDR2 sequences are LNHDA and SQIVND (reference sequence). The CDR3 region is CASSSQGWGYEQYF. The CDR3 DNA reads TGTGCCAGTAGTTCACAGGGTTGGGGATACGAGCAGTACTTC.

The gene calls are TRBV7-9 and TRBJ1-2; tentative D call: TRBD1 (5 bases). The CDR3 contains 15 residues. Trimming shortened V by 1 base and J by 4 bases, and 13 bases separated the two germline ends. Germline V gene sequence: CDR1 SEHNR, CDR2 FQNEAQ (reference sequence). CDR3 sequence (DNA): TGTGCCAGCAGCTTAGGCAGGGCGAATCTCTATGGCTACACCTTC. Its translation: CASSLGRANLYGYTF.

The chain uses TRBV5-6 and TRBJ2-3, with 7 bases lining up with TRBD1. The germline CDR1 and CDR2 sequences are SGHDT and YYEEEE. The CDR3 consists of 17 residues. Trimming took 4 bases from V and 4 from J; bases not matched to a gene: 15. CDR3 protein: CASSPDVVRGWADTQYF. CDR3 DNA sequence: TGTGCCAGCAGCCCCGACGTGGTCAGGGGGTGGGCAGATACGCAGTATTTT.

This clone was counted many times. The CDR3, as DNA: TGTGCTAGTGGTGAGGGACTAGCGTACAATGAGCAGTTCTTC. Its translation is CASGEGLAYNEQFF. The rearrangement joins TRBV12-5 to TRBJ2-1; 10 nucleotides agree with TRBD2. V trimming: 5 bases; J trimming: 4 bases; junction bases outside the gene matches: 2. Germline V lookup: CDR1 LGHNT, CDR2 FRNRAP. The CDR3 runs 14 residues.

This clone was counted once. The CDR3 DNA sequence: TGTGCCAGCAGCTCCGGACAGGGCAGCAATCAGCCCCAGCATTTT. Protein: CASSSGQGSNQPQHF. The rearrangement joins TRBV5-5 to TRBJ1-5; 8 bases line up with TRBD1. Germline trimming cut 3 bases from V and 1 base from J; bases unmatched to any gene: 3. The germline gives CDR1 SGHKS, CDR2 YYEKEE (reference sequence). The length of the CDR3 is 15 residues.

This chain uses TRBV12-3 or TRBV12-4 with TRBJ2-5; the match to TRBD2 covers 9 bases. V was pared by 8 bases and J by 5 bases, with 6 bases of the junction left unmatched. This CDR3 is 13 amino acids long. CDR3 sequence: CASGIAGVETQYF. The CDR3 DNA sequence: TGTGCCAGCGGGATAGCGGGAGTGGAGACCCAGTACTTC.

This clone was counted a single time. Compared with germline, one end of the junction differs, possibly owing to a read error. The V and J genes are TRBV2 and TRBJ2-1; 14 positions agree with TRBD2. The CDR3 covers 13 residues. Per germline, CDR1 SNHLY and CDR2 FYNNEI. CDR3 protein: CASSLGLAGGRVF. The DNA for the CDR3 is TGTGCCAGCAGTCTTGGACTAGCGGGAGGTAGGGTCTTC.